This TCR beta chain was obtained from a study of cytomegalovirus exposure and HLA in healthy donors. Study-level information: An early release of data contained roughly 86 million unique TCRs, which came from HLA-typed donors. Whole-study findings and limits: Presence/absence analyses rested on an assumption that sequencing depth was roughly uniform across donors. Some V segments (TRBV6-2 and TRBV6-3 among them) were excluded as indistinguishable. It was reported in a later analysis that an Asian-associated ancestry cluster showed fewer N-insertions than the roughly 710-donor mean.

PCR employed 60 Vbeta and 13 Jbeta primers. Measured with immunoSEQ multiplex PCR; TCRdb has only the in-frame clones, and not every one. The sample consists of under 150,000 clones, around four fifths of them appearing once. For this clone: Antigen unknown.

This CDR3 comprises 17 residues. Germline V gives CDR1 SGDLS, CDR2 YYNGEE. V lost 3 bases to trimming and J lost 3 bases; unmatched junction nucleotides: 5. This receptor was identified in a man between 40 and 49 years old in good health and CMV-seronegative. The sample consisted of PBMCs. The chain employs TRBV9 and TRBJ2-4; 14 nucleotides align to TRBD2. CDR3 loop: CASSAGLAGADKNIQYF. CDR3 bases: TGTGCCAGCAGCGCGGGACTAGCGGGGGCCGACAAAAACATTCAGTACTTC.